The sequence of this T cell receptor beta chain was determined in a study of cytomegalovirus exposure and HLA in healthy donors. Study-level points and caveats: 150 to 200 TCR beta chains were listed as cytomegalovirus-associated. Rarity marked most TCR sequences, yet some public TCRs occurred in many donors.

Remarks on this clone: Its antigen is unidentified.

This CDR3 has 17 amino acids. The V gene lost 3 bases and the J gene lost 4 bases, with 22 bases spanning the gap. The V gene's germline CDR1 is MDHEN and CDR2 SYDVKM. Only in-frame clones appear in the TCRdb table, and some are missing; sequencing was by immunoSEQ multiplex PCR. This sample has about 110,000 clones, with almost 96% found just once. The sequenced sample consisted of PBMCs. The sequence came from a woman younger than 35 in good health and CMV-seronegative. The chain carries TRBV28 and TRBJ2-7; TRBD1 is a possible D gene (6 bases). The CDR3 bases are TGTGCCAGCAGTTTCTCAGGAAACGTTGGACAGAATTACGAGCAGTACTTC. It encodes CASSFSGNVGQNYEQYF.